The rows below give T cell receptor beta chains drawn from one sample of a study of OX40 agonist ivuxolimab in advanced cancers. Method: immunoSEQ multiplex PCR; TCRdb's copy keeps in-frame clones and lacks some. The sample carries 77,000 or so clones, 88% recorded once. This specimen was CD4+ or CD8+ T cells sorted from blood, taken in a trial of the OX40 agonist ivuxolimab. The origin of the receptors is an adult with an advanced solid tumor such as melanoma, head and neck, liver or kidney cancer. CDR3s include the opening cysteine and the closing phenylalanine or tryptophan. Each record gives: D gene, J gene, clone size, V gene, CDR3 protein, CDR3 DNA. D genes are given only for firm matches. A clone size is listed for some rows: how often the clone was seen (once, few, many), or a class if it is expanded.

D gene: TRBD1; J gene: TRBJ2-5; clone size: NA; V gene: TRBV5-1; CDR3 protein: CASSLGQGGKETQYF; CDR3 DNA: TGCGCCAGCAGCTTAGGACAGGGGGGAAAAGAGACCCAGTACTTC
D gene: NA; J gene: TRBJ2-3; clone size: once; V gene: TRBV14; CDR3 protein: CASSQVGDTQYF; CDR3 DNA: TGTGCCAGCAGCCAGGTGGGAGATACGCAGTATTTT
D gene: TRBD1; J gene: TRBJ2-2; clone size: NA; V gene: TRBV5-1; CDR3 protein: CASSFRTGIGELFF; CDR3 DNA: TGCGCCAGCAGCTTCCGGACAGGGATCGGGGAGCTGTTTTTT
D gene: NA; J gene: TRBJ2-1; clone size: NA; V gene: TRBV5-6; CDR3 protein: CASSPASGFSYNEQFF; CDR3 DNA: TGTGCCAGCAGCCCGGCCAGCGGATTCTCCTACAATGAGCAGTTCTTC
D gene: NA; J gene: TRBJ1-3; clone size: NA; V gene: TRBV7-2; CDR3 protein: CASSLARSGNTIYF; CDR3 DNA: TGTGCCAGCAGCTTAGCCCGGTCTGGAAACACCATATATTTT
D gene: NA; J gene: TRBJ1-1; clone size: NA; V gene: TRBV19; CDR3 protein: CASSHGTEAFF; CDR3 DNA: TGTGCCTCCAGTCATGGCACTGAAGCTTTCTTT
D gene: NA; J gene: TRBJ1-1; clone size: NA; V gene: TRBV5-6; CDR3 protein: CASSLRGGRYTEAFF; CDR3 DNA: TGTGCCAGCAGCTTACGTGGGGGTCGGTACACTGAAGCTTTCTTT
D gene: TRBD1; J gene: TRBJ2-3; clone size: NA; V gene: TRBV7-2; CDR3 protein: CASSKGQGAVADTQYF; CDR3 DNA: TGTGCCAGCAGCAAGGGACAGGGGGCTGTCGCAGATACGCAGTATTTT
D gene: TRBD1; J gene: TRBJ1-2; clone size: few; V gene: TRBV6-5; CDR3 protein: CASSSPQGLEGYGYTF; CDR3 DNA: TGTGCCAGCAGTTCTCCACAGGGGTTGGAGGGCTATGGCTACACCTTC
D gene: TRBD2; J gene: TRBJ2-5; clone size: NA; V gene: TRBV11-3; CDR3 protein: CASSRTGGGALETQYF; CDR3 DNA: TGTGCCAGCAGCCGAACGGGCGGGGGGGCCCTGGAGACCCAGTACTTC
D gene: TRBD1; J gene: TRBJ1-1; clone size: NA; V gene: TRBV5-8; CDR3 protein: CASSLDRVSF; CDR3 DNA: TGTGCCAGCAGCCTAGACAGGGTCTCATTT
D gene: NA; J gene: TRBJ2-5; clone size: NA; V gene: TRBV5-1; CDR3 protein: CASSLDIAETQYF; CDR3 DNA: TGCGCCAGCAGCTTGGACATCGCTGAGACCCAGTACTTC
D gene: NA; J gene: TRBJ2-7; clone size: NA; V gene: TRBV30; CDR3 protein: CAWSGGGYEQYF; CDR3 DNA: TGTGCCTGGAGTGGGGGTGGGTACGAGCAGTACTTC
D gene: NA; J gene: TRBJ2-1; clone size: NA; V gene: TRBV7-9; CDR3 protein: CASSLTGDSYNEQFF; CDR3 DNA: TGTGCCAGCAGCTTAACCGGGGACTCCTACAATGAGCAGTTCTTC
D gene: TRBD2; J gene: TRBJ2-7; clone size: NA; V gene: TRBV30; CDR3 protein: CAWSAGGEQYF; CDR3 DNA: TGTGCCTGGAGTGCGGGGGGCGAGCAGTACTTC
D gene: TRBD2; J gene: TRBJ2-5; clone size: NA; V gene: TRBV5-1; CDR3 protein: CASSLVASGAETQYF; CDR3 DNA: TGCGCCAGCAGCTTGGTGGCTAGCGGGGCAGAGACCCAGTACTTC
D gene: TRBD2; J gene: TRBJ2-1; clone size: NA; V gene: TRBV29-1; CDR3 protein: CSVTRGRVYNEQFF; CDR3 DNA: TGCAGCGTTACCCGGGGGAGGGTCTACAATGAGCAGTTCTTC
D gene: TRBD1; J gene: TRBJ1-4; clone size: once; V gene: TRBV30; CDR3 protein: CAGQGGGEKLFF; CDR3 DNA: TGTGCCGGACAGGGGGGAGGGGAAAAACTGTTTTTT
D gene: NA; J gene: TRBJ1-2; clone size: NA; V gene: TRBV7-3; CDR3 protein: CASSPRPGDGYTF; CDR3 DNA: TGTGCCAGCAGCCCGCGGCCCGGGGATGGCTACACCTTC
D gene: NA; J gene: TRBJ2-3; clone size: NA; V gene: TRBV6-6; CDR3 protein: CASSGDTQYF; CDR3 DNA: TGTGCCAGCAGCGGAGATACGCAGTATTTT
D gene: NA; J gene: TRBJ2-7; clone size: NA; V gene: TRBV7-9; CDR3 protein: CASSDTPTYNEQYF; CDR3 DNA: TGTGCCAGCAGTGATACACCCACTTACAACGAGCAGTACTTC
D gene: TRBD1; J gene: TRBJ1-1; clone size: NA; V gene: TRBV6-5; CDR3 protein: CASSMGQGGYTEAFF; CDR3 DNA: TGTGCCAGCAGTATGGGACAGGGGGGGTACACTGAAGCTTTCTTT
D gene: TRBD2; J gene: TRBJ2-3; clone size: NA; V gene: TRBV27; CDR3 protein: CASSLSRLAGGQADTQYF; CDR3 DNA: TGTGCCAGCAGTTTATCGAGACTAGCGGGGGGCCAGGCAGATACGCAGTATTTT
D gene: NA; J gene: TRBJ2-1; clone size: NA; V gene: TRBV5-1; CDR3 protein: CASSLVFETGNEQFF; CDR3 DNA: TGCGCCAGCAGTTTGGTATTTGAGACAGGCAATGAGCAGTTCTTC
D gene: TRBD2; J gene: TRBJ2-1; clone size: once; V gene: TRBV28; CDR3 protein: CASSFFAGGQNEQFF; CDR3 DNA: TGTGCCAGCAGTTTTTTTGCGGGGGGGCAAAATGAGCAGTTCTTC
D gene: TRBD1; J gene: TRBJ1-2; clone size: NA; V gene: TRBV28; CDR3 protein: CASSSPQGARGYTF; CDR3 DNA: TGTGCCAGCAGTTCCCCTCAGGGGGCGCGTGGCTACACCTTC
D gene: NA; J gene: TRBJ2-7; clone size: NA; V gene: TRBV7-9; CDR3 protein: CASSLGQAGSYEQYF; CDR3 DNA: TGTGCCAGCAGTTTAGGGCAGGCAGGCTCCTACGAGCAGTACTTC
D gene: NA; J gene: TRBJ2-5; clone size: NA; V gene: TRBV14; CDR3 protein: CASSQDGRGVGETQYF; CDR3 DNA: TGTGCCAGCAGCCAAGACGGCAGGGGGGTCGGGGAGACCCAGTACTTC
D gene: TRBD1; J gene: TRBJ1-2; clone size: NA; V gene: TRBV5-5; CDR3 protein: CASSLAPGQGAQYGYTF; CDR3 DNA: TGTGCCAGCAGCTTGGCCCCAGGACAGGGGGCACAGTATGGCTACACCTTC
D gene: NA; J gene: TRBJ2-7; clone size: NA; V gene: TRBV19; CDR3 protein: CATTASAAVNEQYF; CDR3 DNA: TGTGCCACTACCGCCTCAGCCGCGGTAAACGAGCAGTACTTC
D gene: TRBD1; J gene: TRBJ2-5; clone size: NA; V gene: TRBV28; CDR3 protein: CASSLYAGQGAETQYF; CDR3 DNA: TGTGCCAGCAGTTTATACGCGGGACAGGGGGCGGAGACCCAGTACTTC
D gene: NA; J gene: TRBJ2-3; clone size: once; V gene: TRBV2; CDR3 protein: CASRIVGTTVDTQYF; CDR3 DNA: TGTGCCAGCAGAATAGTGGGGACAACCGTAGATACGCAGTATTTT
D gene: NA; J gene: TRBJ1-5; clone size: few; V gene: TRBV28; CDR3 protein: CASSSSGGGQPQHF; CDR3 DNA: TGTGCCAGCAGTTCCTCCGGGGGAGGACAGCCCCAGCATTTT
D gene: NA; J gene: TRBJ2-6; clone size: NA; V gene: TRBV19; CDR3 protein: CASSPPRGEAGANVLTF; CDR3 DNA: TGTGCCAGTAGTCCCCCCAGGGGGGAGGCTGGGGCCAACGTCCTGACTTTC
D gene: NA; J gene: TRBJ1-2; clone size: few; V gene: TRBV7-9; CDR3 protein: CASSDQANYGYTF; CDR3 DNA: TGTGCCAGCAGCGATCAAGCTAACTATGGCTACACCTTC
D gene: NA; J gene: TRBJ1-2; clone size: NA; V gene: TRBV5-6; CDR3 protein: CASSLDREYYGYTF; CDR3 DNA: TGTGCCAGCAGCTTGGACAGGGAGTACTATGGCTACACCTTC
D gene: TRBD2; J gene: TRBJ2-1; clone size: NA; V gene: TRBV5-1; CDR3 protein: CASKVGGRDYNEQFF; CDR3 DNA: TGCGCCAGCAAAGTGGGCGGGAGGGACTACAATGAGCAGTTCTTC
D gene: TRBD1; J gene: TRBJ2-7; clone size: NA; V gene: TRBV5-1; CDR3 protein: CASSSDRQQYF; CDR3 DNA: TGCGCCAGCAGCTCGGACAGGCAGCAGTACTTC
D gene: NA; J gene: TRBJ1-4; clone size: NA; V gene: TRBV28; CDR3 protein: CASSPALNEKLFF; CDR3 DNA: TGTGCCAGCAGCCCAGCCCTGAATGAAAAACTGTTTTTT
D gene: TRBD2; J gene: TRBJ2-5; clone size: NA; V gene: TRBV14; CDR3 protein: CASSHGRGWTDVTQYF; CDR3 DNA: TGTGCCAGCAGCCATGGGAGGGGTTGGACGGACGTGACCCAGTACTTC
D gene: NA; J gene: TRBJ2-7; clone size: once; V gene: TRBV30; CDR3 protein: CAWSVPGTRTRGQYF; CDR3 DNA: TGTGCCTGGAGTGTTCCCGGGACCCGTACACGGGGGCAGTACTTC
D gene: TRBD2; J gene: TRBJ2-1; clone size: NA; V gene: TRBV4-2; CDR3 protein: CASAKKGTSGSNEQFF; CDR3 DNA: TGTGCCAGCGCTAAAAAGGGGACTAGCGGGAGCAATGAGCAGTTCTTC
D gene: NA; J gene: TRBJ1-1; clone size: NA; V gene: TRBV29-1; CDR3 protein: CSAAYRMNTEAFF; CDR3 DNA: TGCAGCGCCGCCTACAGAATGAACACTGAAGCTTTCTTT
D gene: TRBD2; J gene: TRBJ2-3; clone size: NA; V gene: TRBV14; CDR3 protein: CASSSRVAGHTDTQYF; CDR3 DNA: TGTGCCAGCAGCTCCCGGGTAGCGGGGCACACAGATACGCAGTATTTT
D gene: TRBD1; J gene: TRBJ1-3; clone size: NA; V gene: TRBV4-2; CDR3 protein: CASSQEAGGTGNTIYF; CDR3 DNA: TGTGCCAGCAGCCAAGAGGCAGGGGGGACTGGAAACACCATATATTTT
D gene: TRBD1; J gene: TRBJ2-2; clone size: NA; V gene: TRBV30; CDR3 protein: CAWSTGGAAVGELFF; CDR3 DNA: TGTGCCTGGAGTACAGGGGGCGCCGCGGTCGGGGAGCTGTTTTTT